A single sample gave rise to the 4 T cell receptor beta chains below, sequenced in a study of blood T cell repertoires in COVID-19. Only in-frame clones appear in the TCRdb table, and some are missing; sequencing was by immunoSEQ multiplex PCR. Of 200,000 to 250,000 clones in the sample, approximately 80% were seen once. The sample taken for sequencing was peripheral blood. Receptors were obtained from a woman at least 80 years old with COVID-19, enrolled during active disease.

In this sample, this clone turned up a few times. V is TRBV28 and J is TRBJ2-7, with 11 bases fitting TRBD2. V lost 6 bases to trimming and J lost 7 bases; unmatched junction nucleotides: 11. Germline values: CDR1 MDHEN, CDR2 SYDVKM. CDR3 length: 15 residues. The CDR3 DNA reads as TGTGCCAGCAGCCCGGGGACTAGCGGTACGCGGGAGCAGTACTTC. Translated, it gives CASSPGTSGTREQYF.

This clone came up a few times. The genes are TRBV5-1 and TRBJ1-6, with 7 nucleotides matching TRBD1. In germline, CDR1 is SGHRS, CDR2 YFSETQ. The CDR3 runs to 16 residues. Trimming took 3 bases from V and 7 from J; bases not matched to a gene: 10. CDR3 sequence (DNA): TGCGCCAGCAGCTCGTCTACCGGGACAGAAAATTCACCCCTCCACTTT. This gives the protein CASSSSTGTENSPLHF. The full variable domain, rest sourced from reference TRBV5-1 and TRBJ1-6, is KAGVTQTPRYLIKTRGQQVTLSCSPISGHRSVSWYQQTPGQGLQFLFEYFSETQRNKGNFPGRFSGRQFSNSRSEMNVSTLELGDSALYLCASSSSTGTENSPLHFGNGTRLTVT.

This clone showed up just once. The V gene is TRBV7-2, the J gene TRBJ2-3; the match to TRBD2 covers 7 bases. Per the germline V gene, CDR1 is SGHTA and CDR2 is FQGNSA. V lost 2 bases, J lost 4 bases, and 3 bases stayed unmatched. The CDR3 contains 14 residues. The CDR3 sequence is CASSLLGGADTQYF. CDR3 in DNA: TGTGCCAGCAGCTTATTGGGGGGGGCAGATACGCAGTATTTT.

This clone came up a few times. This chain joins TRBV7-3 and TRBJ1-6; D ambiguous. This CDR3 region has 14 residues. Looked up from germline, CDR1 is SGHTA and CDR2 is FQGTGA. V shed 1 base and J shed 14 bases, with 15 bases lying between them. The CDR3 coding sequence is TGTGCCAGCAGCTTAAATGCCCCCCCGGGAACCCTCCACTTT. It is translated as CASSLNAPPGTLHF.